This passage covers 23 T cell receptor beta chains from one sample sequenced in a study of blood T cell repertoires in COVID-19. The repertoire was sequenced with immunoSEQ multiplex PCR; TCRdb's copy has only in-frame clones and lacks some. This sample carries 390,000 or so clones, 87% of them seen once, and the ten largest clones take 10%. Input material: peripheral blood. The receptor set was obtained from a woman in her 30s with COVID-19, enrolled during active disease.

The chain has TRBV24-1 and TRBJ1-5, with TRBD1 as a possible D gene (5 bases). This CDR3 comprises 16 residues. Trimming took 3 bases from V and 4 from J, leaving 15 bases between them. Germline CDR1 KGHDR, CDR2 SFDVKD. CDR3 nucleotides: TGTGCCACCAGTGATCGACGACAGAACCCTAATCAGCCCCAGCATTTT. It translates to CATSDRRQNPNQPQHF.

CDR3 nucleotide sequence: TGCAGCGTTGCTTGGGACAGGGTTGGTGGCGAGCAGTACTTC. Encoded protein: CSVAWDRVGGEQYF. The rearrangement links TRBV29-1 to TRBJ2-7; 9 nucleotides match TRBD1. CDR1 and CDR2 (germline): SQVTM, ANQGSEA. CDR3 length equals 14 residues. J gave up 6 bases and V 4 bases, and 10 bases lay outside the gene matches.

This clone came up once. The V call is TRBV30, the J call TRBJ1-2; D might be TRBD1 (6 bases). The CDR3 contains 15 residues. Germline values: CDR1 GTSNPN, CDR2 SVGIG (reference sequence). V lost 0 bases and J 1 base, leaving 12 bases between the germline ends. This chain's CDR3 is CAWSVRGLGNYGYTF. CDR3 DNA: TGTGCCTGGAGTGTCAGGGGATTGGGTAACTATGGCTACACCTTC.

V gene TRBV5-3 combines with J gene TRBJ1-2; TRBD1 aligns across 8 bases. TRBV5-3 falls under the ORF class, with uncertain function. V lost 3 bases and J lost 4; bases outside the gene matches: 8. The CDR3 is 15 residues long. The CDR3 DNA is TGTGCCAGAAGCTCGCGCAGGGGGCGCGTCTATGGCTACACCTTC. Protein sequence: CARSSRRGRVYGYTF.

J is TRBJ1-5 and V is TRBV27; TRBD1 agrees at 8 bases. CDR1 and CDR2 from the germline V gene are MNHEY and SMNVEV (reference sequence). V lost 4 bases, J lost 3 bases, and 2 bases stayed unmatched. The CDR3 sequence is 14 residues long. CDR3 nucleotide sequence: TGTGCCAGCAGTTCGGACAGGGCCAATCAGCCCCAGCATTTT. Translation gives CASSSDRANQPQHF.

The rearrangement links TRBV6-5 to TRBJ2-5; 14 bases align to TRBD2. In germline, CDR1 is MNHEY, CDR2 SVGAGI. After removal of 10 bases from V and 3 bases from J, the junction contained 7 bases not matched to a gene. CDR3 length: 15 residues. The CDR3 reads CATHSGLAGEETQYF. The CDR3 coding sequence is TGTGCCACCCACTCGGGACTAGCGGGAGAAGAGACCCAGTACTTC.

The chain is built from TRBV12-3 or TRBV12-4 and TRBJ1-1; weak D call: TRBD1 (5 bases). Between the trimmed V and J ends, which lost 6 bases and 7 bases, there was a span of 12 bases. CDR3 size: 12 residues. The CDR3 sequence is CASRDTFDEAFF. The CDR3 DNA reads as TGTGCCAGCAGGGACACTTTCGATGAAGCTTTCTTT.

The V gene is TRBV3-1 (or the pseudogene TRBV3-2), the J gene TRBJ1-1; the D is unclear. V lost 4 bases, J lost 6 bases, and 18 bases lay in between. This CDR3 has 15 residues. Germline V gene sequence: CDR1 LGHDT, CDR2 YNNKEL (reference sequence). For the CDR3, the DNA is TGTGCCAGCAGCCCCGGGGAGGAATATGGGGCTGAAGCTTTCTTT. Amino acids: CASSPGEEYGAEAFF.

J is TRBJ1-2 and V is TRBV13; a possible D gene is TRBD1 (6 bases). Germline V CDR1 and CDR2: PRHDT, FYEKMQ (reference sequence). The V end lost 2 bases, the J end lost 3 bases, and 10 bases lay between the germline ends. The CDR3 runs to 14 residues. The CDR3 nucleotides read TGTGCCAGCAGCTTAATTCAGGGGTACTATGGCTACACCTTC. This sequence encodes CASSLIQGYYGYTF.

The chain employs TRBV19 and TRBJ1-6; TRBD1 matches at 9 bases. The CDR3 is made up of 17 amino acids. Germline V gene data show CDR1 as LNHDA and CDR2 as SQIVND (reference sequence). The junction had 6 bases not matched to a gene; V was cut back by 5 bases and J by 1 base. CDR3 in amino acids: CASSHDRGTSYNSPLHF. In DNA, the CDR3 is TGTGCCAGTAGTCACGACAGGGGGACATCCTATAATTCACCCCTCCACTTT.

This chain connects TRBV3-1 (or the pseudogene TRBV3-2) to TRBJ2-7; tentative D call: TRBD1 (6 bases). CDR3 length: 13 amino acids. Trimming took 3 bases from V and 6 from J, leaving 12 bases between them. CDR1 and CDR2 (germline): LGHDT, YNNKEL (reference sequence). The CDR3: CASSQTGSREQYF. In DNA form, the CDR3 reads TGTGCCAGCAGCCAGACAGGATCGCGCGAGCAGTACTTC.

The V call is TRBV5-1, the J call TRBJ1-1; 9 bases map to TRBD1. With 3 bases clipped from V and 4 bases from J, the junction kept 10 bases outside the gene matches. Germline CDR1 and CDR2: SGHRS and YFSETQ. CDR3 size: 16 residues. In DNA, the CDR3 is TGCGCCAGCAGCTACCGACAGGGGGGGGAACTCACTGAAGCTTTCTTT. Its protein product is CASSYRQGGELTEAFF.

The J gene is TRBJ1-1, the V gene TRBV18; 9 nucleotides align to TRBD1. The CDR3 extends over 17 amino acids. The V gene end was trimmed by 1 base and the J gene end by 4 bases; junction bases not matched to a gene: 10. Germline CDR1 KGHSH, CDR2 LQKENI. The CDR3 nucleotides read TGTGCCAGCTCACCACGGCGGTCTACAGGGGGCCTCACTGAAGCTTTCTTT. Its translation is CASSPRRSTGGLTEAFF.

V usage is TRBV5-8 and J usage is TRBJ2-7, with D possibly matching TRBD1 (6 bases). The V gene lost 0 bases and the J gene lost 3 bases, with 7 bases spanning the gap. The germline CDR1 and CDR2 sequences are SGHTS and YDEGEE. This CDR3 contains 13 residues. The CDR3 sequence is CASSLGTVYEQYF. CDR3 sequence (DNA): TGTGCCAGCAGCTTGGGGACAGTCTACGAGCAGTACTTC.

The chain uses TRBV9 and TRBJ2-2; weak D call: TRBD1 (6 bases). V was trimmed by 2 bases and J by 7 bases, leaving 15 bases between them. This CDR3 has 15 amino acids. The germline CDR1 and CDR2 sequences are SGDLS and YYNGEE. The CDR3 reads CASSVTGSQGGELFF. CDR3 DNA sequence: TGTGCCAGCAGCGTTACAGGGTCCCAGGGCGGGGAGCTGTTTTTT.

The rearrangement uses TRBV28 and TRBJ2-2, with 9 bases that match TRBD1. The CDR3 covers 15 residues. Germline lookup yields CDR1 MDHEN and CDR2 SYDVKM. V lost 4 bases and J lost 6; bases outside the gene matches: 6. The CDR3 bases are TGTGCCAGCAGTTCCGGGACAGGGAGTGCCGGGGAGCTGTTTTTT. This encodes CASSSGTGSAGELFF. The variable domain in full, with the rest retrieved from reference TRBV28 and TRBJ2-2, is DVKVTQSSRYLVKRTGEKVFLECVQDMDHENMFWYRQDPGLGLRLIYFSYDVKMKEKGDIPEGYSVSREKKERFSLILESASTNQTSMYLCASSSGTGSAGELFFGEGSRLTVL.

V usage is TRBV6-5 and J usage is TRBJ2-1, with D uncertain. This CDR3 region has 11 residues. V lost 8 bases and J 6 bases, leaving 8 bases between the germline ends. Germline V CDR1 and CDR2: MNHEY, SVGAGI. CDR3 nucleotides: TGTGCCAGCGGAGTGGGCAATGAGCAGTTCTTC. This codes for CASGVGNEQFF.

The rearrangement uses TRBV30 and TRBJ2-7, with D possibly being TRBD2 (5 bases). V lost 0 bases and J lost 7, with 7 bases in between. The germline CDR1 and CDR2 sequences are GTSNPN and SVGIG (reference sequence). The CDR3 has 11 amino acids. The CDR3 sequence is CAWSVTGEQYF. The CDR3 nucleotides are TGTGCCTGGAGTGTAACGGGGGAGCAGTACTTC.

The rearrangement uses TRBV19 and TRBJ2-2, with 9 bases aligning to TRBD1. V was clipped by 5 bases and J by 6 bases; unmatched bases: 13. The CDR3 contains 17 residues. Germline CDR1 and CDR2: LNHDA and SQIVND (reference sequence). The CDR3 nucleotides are TGTGCCAGTAGTCTCCGAAGGACAGGGGACGGGTCCGGGGAGCTGTTTTTT. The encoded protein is CASSLRRTGDGSGELFF.

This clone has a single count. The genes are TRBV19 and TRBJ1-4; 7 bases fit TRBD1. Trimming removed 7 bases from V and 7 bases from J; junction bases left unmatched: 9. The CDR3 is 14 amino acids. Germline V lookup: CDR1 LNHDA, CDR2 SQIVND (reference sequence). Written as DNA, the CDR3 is TGTGCCAGTACCTCTTTGGCAGGGGGTGAAAAACTGTTTTTT. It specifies CASTSLAGGEKLFF.

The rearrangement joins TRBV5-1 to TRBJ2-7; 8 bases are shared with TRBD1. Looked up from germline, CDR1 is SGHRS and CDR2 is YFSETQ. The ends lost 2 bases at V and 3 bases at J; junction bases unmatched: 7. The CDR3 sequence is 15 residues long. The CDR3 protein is CASSFVVGQGYEQYF. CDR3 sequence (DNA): TGCGCCAGCAGCTTCGTCGTAGGACAGGGCTACGAGCAGTACTTC.

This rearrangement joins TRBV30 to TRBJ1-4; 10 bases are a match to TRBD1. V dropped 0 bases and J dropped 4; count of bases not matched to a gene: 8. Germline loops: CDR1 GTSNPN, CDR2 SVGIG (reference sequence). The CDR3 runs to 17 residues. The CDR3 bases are TGTGCCTGGAGTGTACGACGGACAGGGGGAATTAATGAAAAACTGTTTTTT. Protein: CAWSVRRTGGINEKLFF.

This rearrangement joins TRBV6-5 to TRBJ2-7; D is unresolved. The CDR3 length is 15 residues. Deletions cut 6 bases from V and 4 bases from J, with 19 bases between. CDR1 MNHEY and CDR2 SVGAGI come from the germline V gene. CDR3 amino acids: CASRLQPGSFYEQYF. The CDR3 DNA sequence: TGTGCCAGCAGACTACAACCCGGGTCCTTTTACGAGCAGTACTTC.